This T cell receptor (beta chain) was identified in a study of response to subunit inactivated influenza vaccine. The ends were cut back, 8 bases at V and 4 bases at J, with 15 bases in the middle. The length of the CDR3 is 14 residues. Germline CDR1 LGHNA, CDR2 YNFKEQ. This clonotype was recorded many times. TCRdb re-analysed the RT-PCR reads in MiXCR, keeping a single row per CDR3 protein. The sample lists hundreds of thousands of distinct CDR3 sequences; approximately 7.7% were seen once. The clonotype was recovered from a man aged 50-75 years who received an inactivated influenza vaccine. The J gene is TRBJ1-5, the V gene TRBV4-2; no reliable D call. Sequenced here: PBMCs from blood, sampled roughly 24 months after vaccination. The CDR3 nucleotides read TGTGCCAGCGAAGACACAAGGGCGAATCAGCCCCAGCATTTT. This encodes CASEDTRANQPQHF.